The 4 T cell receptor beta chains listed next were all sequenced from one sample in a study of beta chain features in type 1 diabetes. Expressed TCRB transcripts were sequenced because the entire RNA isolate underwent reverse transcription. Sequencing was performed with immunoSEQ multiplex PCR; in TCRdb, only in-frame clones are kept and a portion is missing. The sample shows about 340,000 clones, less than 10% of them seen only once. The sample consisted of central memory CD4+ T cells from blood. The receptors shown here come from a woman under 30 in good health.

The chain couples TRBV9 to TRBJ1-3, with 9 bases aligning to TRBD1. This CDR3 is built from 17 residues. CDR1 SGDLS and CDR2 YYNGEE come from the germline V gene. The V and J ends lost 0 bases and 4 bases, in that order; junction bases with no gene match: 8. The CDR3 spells CASSVVAGTGYGNTIYF. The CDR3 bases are TGTGCCAGCAGCGTAGTAGCCGGGACAGGGTACGGAAACACCATATATTTT.

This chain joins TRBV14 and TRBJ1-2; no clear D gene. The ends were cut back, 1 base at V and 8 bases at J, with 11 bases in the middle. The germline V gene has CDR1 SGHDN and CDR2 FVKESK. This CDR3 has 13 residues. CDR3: CASSQGRRGGYTF. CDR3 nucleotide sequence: TGTGCCAGCAGCCAAGGTCGTCGGGGAGGCTACACCTTC. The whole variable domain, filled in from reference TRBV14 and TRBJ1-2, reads EAGVTQFPSHSVIEKGQTVTLRCDPISGHDNLYWYRRVMGKEIKFLLHFVKESKQDESGMPNNRFLAERTGGTYSTLKVQPAELEDSGVYFCASSQGRRGGYTFGSGTRLTVV.

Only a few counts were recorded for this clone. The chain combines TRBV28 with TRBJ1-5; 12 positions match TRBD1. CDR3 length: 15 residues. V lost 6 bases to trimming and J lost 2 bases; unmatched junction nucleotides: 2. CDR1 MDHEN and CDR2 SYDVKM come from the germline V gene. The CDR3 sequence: CASRGQGARNQPQHF. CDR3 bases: TGTGCCAGCAGGGGACAGGGGGCCCGCAATCAGCCCCAGCATTTT.

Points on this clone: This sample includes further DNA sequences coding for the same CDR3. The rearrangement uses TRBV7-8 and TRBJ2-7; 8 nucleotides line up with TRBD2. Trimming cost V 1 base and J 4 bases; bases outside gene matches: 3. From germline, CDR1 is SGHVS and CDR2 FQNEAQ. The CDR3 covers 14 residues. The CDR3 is CASSLEAGVYEQYF. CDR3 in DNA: TGTGCCAGCAGCTTAGAAGCGGGAGTTTACGAGCAGTACTTC.